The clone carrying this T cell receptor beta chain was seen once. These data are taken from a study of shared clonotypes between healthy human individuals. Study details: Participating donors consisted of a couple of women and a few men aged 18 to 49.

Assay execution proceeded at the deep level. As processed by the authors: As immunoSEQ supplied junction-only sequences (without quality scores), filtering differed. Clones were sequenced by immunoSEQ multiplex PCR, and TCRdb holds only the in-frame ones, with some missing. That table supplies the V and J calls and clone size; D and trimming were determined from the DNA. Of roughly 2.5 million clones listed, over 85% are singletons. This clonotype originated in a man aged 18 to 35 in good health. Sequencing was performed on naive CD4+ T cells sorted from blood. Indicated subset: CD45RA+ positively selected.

The CDR3 loop is CASSPGQGFGTQYF. In DNA form, the CDR3 reads TGTGCCAGTAGTCCAGGACAGGGGTTTGGTACCCAGTACTTC. The V call is TRBV19, the J call TRBJ2-5; 9 nucleotides match TRBD1. Germline V CDR1 and CDR2: LNHDA, SQIVND (reference sequence). Trimming cost V 5 bases and J 8 bases; bases outside gene matches: 9. The CDR3 is 14 residues long.